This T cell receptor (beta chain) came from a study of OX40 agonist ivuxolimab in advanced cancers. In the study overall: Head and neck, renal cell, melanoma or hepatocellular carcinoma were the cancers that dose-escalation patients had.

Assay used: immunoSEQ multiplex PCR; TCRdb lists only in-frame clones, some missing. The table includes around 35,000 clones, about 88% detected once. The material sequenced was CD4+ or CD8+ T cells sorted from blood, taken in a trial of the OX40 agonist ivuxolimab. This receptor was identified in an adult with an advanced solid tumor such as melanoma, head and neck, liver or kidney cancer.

The CDR3 loop reads CASSYDRGQFAEAFF. As DNA, the CDR3 is TGTGCCAGCAGTTACGACAGGGGGCAATTCGCTGAAGCTTTCTTT. V gene TRBV6-5 combines with J gene TRBJ1-1; TRBD1 matches at 10 bases. This CDR3 spans 15 amino acids. V lost 2 bases, J lost 6 bases, and 6 bases stayed unmatched. The germline V gene has CDR1 MNHEY and CDR2 SVGAGI.